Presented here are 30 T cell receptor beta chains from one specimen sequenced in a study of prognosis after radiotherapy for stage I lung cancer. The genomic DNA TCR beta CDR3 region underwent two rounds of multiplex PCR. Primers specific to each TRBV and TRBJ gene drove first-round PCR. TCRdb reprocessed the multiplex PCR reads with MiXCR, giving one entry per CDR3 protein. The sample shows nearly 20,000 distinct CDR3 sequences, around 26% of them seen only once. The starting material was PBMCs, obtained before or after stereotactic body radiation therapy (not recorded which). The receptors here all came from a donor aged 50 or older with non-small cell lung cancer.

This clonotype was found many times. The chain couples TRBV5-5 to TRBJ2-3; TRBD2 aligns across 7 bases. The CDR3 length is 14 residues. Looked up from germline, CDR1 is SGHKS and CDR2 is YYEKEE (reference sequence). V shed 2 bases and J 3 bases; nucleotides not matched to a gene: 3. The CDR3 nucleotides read TGTGCCAGCAGCTTCCAGCGGGGAACAGATACGCAGTATTTT. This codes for CASSFQRGTDTQYF.

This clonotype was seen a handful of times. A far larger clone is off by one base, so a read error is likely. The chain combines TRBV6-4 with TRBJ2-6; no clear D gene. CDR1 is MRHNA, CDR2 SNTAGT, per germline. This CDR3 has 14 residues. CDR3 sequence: CASSSLSGSNVLTF. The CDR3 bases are TGTGCCAGCAGTTCCCTGAGTGGGTCCAACGTCCTGACTTTC.

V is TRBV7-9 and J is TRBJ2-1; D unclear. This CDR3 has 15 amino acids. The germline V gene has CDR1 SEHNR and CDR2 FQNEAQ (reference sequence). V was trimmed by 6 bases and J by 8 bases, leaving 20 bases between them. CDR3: CASSRDSTRWHEQFF. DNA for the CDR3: TGTGCCAGCAGTCGCGACTCTACCCGATGGCATGAGCAGTTCTTC.

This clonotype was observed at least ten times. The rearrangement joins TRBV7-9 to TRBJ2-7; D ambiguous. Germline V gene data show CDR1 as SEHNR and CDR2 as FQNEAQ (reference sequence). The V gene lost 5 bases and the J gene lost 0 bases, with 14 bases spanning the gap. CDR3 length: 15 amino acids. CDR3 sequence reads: CASSPPQRSSYEQYF. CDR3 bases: TGTGCCAGCAGCCCTCCCCAGAGAAGCTCCTACGAGCAGTACTTC.

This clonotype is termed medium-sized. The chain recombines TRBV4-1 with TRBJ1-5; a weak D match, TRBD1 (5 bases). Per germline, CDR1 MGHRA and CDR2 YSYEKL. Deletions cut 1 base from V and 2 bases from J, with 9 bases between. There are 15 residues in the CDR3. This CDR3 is CASSQVGDGNQPQHF. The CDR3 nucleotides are TGCGCCAGCAGCCAAGTGGGGGATGGCAATCAGCCCCAGCATTTT.

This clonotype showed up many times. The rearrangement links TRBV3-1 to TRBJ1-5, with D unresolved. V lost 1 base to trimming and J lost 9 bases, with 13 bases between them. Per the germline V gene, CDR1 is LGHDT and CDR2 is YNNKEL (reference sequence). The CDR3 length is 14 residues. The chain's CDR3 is CASSQGMAPRPQHF. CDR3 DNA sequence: TGTGCCAGCAGCCAAGGGATGGCGCCGAGGCCCCAGCATTTT.

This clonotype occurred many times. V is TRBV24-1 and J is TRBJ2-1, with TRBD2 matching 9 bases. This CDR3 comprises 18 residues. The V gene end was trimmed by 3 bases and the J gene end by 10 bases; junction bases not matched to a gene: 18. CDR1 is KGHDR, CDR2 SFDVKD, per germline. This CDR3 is CATSDVRGSGRPLTEQFF. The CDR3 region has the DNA TGTGCCACCAGTGATGTAAGGGGAAGCGGGAGGCCTCTTACAGAGCAGTTCTTC.

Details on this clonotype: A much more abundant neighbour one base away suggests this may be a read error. The chain's CDR3 is CTSSRQGAGETQYF. The DNA of the CDR3 is TGTACCAGTAGTAGACAGGGGGCGGGTGAGACCCAGTACTTC. The J gene is TRBJ2-5, the V gene TRBV19; TRBD1 agrees at 10 bases. The germline CDR1 and CDR2 sequences are LNHDA and SQIVND (reference sequence). The CDR3 is 14 residues long.

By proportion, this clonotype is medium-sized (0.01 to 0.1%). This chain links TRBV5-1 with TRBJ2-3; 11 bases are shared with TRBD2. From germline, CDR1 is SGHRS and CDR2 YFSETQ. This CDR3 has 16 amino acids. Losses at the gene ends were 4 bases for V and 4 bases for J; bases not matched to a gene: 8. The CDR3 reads CASSQGLAEFADTQYF. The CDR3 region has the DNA TGCGCCAGCAGCCAGGGACTAGCGGAATTCGCAGATACGCAGTATTTT.

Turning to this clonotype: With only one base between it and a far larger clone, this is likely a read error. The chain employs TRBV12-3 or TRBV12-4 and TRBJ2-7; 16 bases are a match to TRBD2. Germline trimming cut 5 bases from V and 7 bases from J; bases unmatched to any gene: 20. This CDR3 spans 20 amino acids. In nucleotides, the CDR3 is TGTGCCAGCAGTCCAGACCTAGGGACTAGCGGGAGGGGGAGGTACAATGAGCAGTACTTC. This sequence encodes CASSPDLGTSGRGRYNEQYF.

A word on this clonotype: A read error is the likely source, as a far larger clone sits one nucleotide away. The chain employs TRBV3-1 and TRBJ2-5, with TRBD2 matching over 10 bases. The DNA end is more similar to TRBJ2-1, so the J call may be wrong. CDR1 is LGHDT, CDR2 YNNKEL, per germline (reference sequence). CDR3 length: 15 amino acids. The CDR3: CASSLGNSGRNEQFF. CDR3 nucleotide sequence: TGTGCCAGCAGCCTAGGGAATAGCGGGAGGAATGAGCAGTTCTTC.

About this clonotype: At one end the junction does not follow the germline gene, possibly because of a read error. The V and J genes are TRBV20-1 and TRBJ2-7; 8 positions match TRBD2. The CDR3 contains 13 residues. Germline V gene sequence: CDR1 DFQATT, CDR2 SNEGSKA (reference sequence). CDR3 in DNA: TGCGGTGCTAGAGATCTAGCGGGCTACAAGCAGTACTTC. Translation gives CGARDLAGYKQYF.

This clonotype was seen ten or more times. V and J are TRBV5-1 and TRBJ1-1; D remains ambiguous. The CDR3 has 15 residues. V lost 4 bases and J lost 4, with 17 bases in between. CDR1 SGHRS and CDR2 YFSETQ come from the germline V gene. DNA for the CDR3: TGCGCCAGCAGCCGTGTCGGGGATCAAGGCACTGAAGCTTTCTTT. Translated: CASSRVGDQGTEAFF.

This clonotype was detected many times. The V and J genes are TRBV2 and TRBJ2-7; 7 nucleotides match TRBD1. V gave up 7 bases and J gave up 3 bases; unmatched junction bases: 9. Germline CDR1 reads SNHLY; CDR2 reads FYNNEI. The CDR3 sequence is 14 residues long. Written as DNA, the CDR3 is TGTGCCAGCATTCTGTCCCGGGACAGCTACGAGCAGTACTTC. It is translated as CASILSRDSYEQYF.

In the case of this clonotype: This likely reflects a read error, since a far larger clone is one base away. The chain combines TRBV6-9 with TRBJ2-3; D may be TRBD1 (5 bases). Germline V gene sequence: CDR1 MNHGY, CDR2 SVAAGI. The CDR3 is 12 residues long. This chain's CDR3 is CVTLDGQNTQYF. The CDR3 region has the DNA TGTGTCACCCTAGACGGACAAAATACGCAGTATTTT.

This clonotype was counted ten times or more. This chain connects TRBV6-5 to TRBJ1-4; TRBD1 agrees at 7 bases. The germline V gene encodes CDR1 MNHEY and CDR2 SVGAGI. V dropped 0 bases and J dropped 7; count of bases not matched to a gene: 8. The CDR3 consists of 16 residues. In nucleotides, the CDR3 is TGTGCCAGCAGTTACTCACTTTCCAGGGGGGTTGAAAAACTGTTTTTT. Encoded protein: CASSYSLSRGVEKLFF.

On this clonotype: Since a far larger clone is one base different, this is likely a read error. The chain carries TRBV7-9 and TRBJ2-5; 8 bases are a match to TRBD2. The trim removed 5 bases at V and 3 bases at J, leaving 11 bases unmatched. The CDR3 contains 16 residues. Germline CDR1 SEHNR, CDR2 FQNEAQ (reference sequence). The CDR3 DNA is TGTGCCAGCAGCCCTCGGGTAGCGGGATGGGAAGAGACCCAGTACTTC. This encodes CASSPRVAGWEETQYF.

CDR3 sequence: CASSYGAVALTDTQYF. Here the CDR3 DNA reads TGTGCCAGCAGTTACGGCGCGGTGGCCCTCACAGATACGCAGTATTTT. The chain has TRBV6-2 or TRBV6-3 and TRBJ2-3; D gene uncertain. The CDR3 runs 16 residues. Germline V gene data show CDR1 as MNHEY and CDR2 as SVGEGT. Deletions cut 2 bases from V and 2 bases from J, with 14 bases between.

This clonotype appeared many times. DNA for the CDR3: TGTGCCAGTAGTACCTACAGGGCGAGCAATCAGCCCCAGCATTTT. Translation: CASSTYRASNQPQHF. The chain uses TRBV19 and TRBJ1-5; a weak D match, TRBD1 (6 bases). Germline lookup yields CDR1 LNHDA and CDR2 SQIVND (reference sequence). V dropped 4 bases and J dropped 1 base, with 11 bases sitting between them. The length of the CDR3 is 15 residues.

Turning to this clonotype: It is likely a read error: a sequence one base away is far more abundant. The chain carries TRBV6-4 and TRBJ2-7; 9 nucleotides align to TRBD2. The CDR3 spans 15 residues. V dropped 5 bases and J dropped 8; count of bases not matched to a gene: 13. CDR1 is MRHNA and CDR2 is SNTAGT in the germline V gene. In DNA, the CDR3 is TGTGCCAGCAGTTATGGGAGGCTAGCGGGAAACCAGCAGTACTTC. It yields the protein CASSYGRLAGNQQYF.

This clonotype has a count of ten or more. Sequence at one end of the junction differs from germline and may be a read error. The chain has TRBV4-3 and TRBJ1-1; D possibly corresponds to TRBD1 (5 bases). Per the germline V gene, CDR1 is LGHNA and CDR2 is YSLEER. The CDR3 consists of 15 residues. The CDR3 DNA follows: TGCGCCAGCAGCAAAGACCGGGGACCGGGTACTGAAGCTTTCTTT. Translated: CASSKDRGPGTEAFF.

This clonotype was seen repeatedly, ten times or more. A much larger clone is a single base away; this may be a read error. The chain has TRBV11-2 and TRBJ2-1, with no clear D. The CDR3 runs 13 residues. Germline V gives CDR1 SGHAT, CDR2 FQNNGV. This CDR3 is CASGLPAYNEQFF. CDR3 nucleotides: TGTGCCAGCGGCTTGCCCGCCTACAATGAGCAGTTCTTC.

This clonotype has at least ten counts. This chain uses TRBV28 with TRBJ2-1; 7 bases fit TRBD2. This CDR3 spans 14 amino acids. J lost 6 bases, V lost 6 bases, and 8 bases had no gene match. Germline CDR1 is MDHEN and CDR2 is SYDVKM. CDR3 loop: CASSLGGRLNEQFF. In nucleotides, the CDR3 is TGTGCCAGCAGCTTGGGAGGGCGGCTCAATGAGCAGTTCTTC.

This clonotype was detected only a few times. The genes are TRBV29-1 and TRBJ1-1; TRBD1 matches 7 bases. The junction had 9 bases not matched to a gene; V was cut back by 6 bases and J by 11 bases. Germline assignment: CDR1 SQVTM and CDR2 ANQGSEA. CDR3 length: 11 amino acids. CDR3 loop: CSVGNRGGAFF. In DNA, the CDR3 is TGCAGCGTCGGGAACAGGGGCGGCGCTTTCTTT.

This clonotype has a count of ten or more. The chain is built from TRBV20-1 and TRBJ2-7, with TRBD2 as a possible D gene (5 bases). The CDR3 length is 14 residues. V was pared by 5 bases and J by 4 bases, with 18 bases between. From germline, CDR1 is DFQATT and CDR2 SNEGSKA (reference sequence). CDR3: CSAGGRTQIYEQYF. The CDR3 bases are TGCAGTGCTGGCGGGCGCACCCAAATATACGAGCAGTACTTC.

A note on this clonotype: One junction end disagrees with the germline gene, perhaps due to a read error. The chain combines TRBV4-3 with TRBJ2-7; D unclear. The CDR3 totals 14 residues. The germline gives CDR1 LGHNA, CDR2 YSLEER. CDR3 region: CASSHSPEFGERYF. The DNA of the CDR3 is TGCGCCAGCAGCCATTCTCCGGAGTTCGGCGAGCGGTACTTC.

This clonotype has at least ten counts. In nucleotides, the CDR3 is TGTGCCAGTAGTATAGTAGTCGCGGGAGGGAATAATGAGCAGTTCTTC. Translation gives CASSIVVAGGNNEQFF. The J gene is TRBJ2-1, the V gene TRBV19; 9 bases align to TRBD2. V shed 1 base, J shed 7 bases, and the junction held 8 bases outside the gene matches. The CDR3 runs 16 residues. The germline CDR1 and CDR2 sequences are LNHDA and SQIVND (reference sequence).

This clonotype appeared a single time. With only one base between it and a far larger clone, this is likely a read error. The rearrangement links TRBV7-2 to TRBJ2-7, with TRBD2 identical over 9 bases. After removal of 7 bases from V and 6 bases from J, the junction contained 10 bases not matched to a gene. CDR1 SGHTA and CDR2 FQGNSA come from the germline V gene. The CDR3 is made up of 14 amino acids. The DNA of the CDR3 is TGTGCCAGCATCCCGATAGCGGGGGCGGGCGAGCAGTACTTC. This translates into CASIPIAGAGEQYF. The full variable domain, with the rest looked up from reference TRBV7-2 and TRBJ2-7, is GAGVSQSPSNKVTEKGKDVELRCDPISGHTALYWYRQSLGQGLEFLIYFQGNSAPDKSGLPSDRFSAERTGGSVSTLTIQRTQQEDSAVYLCASIPIAGAGEQYFGPGTRLTVT.

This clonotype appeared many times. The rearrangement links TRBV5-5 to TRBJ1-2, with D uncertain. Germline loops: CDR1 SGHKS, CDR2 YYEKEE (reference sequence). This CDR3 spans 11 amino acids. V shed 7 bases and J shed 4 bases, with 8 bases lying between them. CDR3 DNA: TGTGCCAGCGAATCTACCTATGGCTACACCTTC. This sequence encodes CASESTYGYTF.

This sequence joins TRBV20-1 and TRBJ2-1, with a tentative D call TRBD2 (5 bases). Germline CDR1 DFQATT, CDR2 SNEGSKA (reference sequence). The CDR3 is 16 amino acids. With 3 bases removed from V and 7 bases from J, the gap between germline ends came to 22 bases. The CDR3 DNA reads TGCAGTGCTAGCCCGGGCGGAGGTGGCACGTGTAATGAGCAGTTCTTC. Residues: CSASPGGGGTCNEQFF.